These T cell receptor beta chains were read from a single sample in a study of shared clonotypes between healthy human individuals. TCRdb's table, derived via immunoSEQ multiplex PCR, lists solely in-frame clones and lacks some. The data show about 960,000 clones, with 60% to 85% seen just once and nearly 1.5% held by the top ten. Sequenced input: memory CD4+ T cells sorted from blood. The source of these receptors is a young man in good health. CDR3s include the opening cysteine and the closing phenylalanine or tryptophan. Fields, in order: D gene, clone size, J gene, V gene, CDR3 DNA, CDR3 protein. D genes are given only for firm matches. Rows give clone size only sometimes, using once, few, many, or a class for an expanded clone.

NA | once | TRBJ2-7 | TRBV2 | TGTGCCAGCAGCTACGAATACTACGAGCAGTACTTC | CASSYEYYEQYF
NA | few | TRBJ1-5 | TRBV2 | TGTGCCAGCAGTGAAATGGGGGGAGCTTTGGGGCCCCAGCATTTT | CASSEMGGALGPQHF
NA | NA | TRBJ1-2 | TRBV6-6 | TGTGCCAGCAGTTTAACCCACATGGGAGGCTATGGCTACACCTTC | CASSLTHMGGYGYTF
NA | NA | TRBJ1-1 | TRBV29-1 | TGCAGCGCCCTGGGATCAAGGGGGGCTTTCTTT | CSALGSRGAFF
TRBD2 | NA | TRBJ2-1 | TRBV11-3 | TGTGCCAGCAGCTTAGGTCACAGCGGGAGGAGCTCCTACAATGAGCAGTTCTTC | CASSLGHSGRSSYNEQFF
NA | NA | TRBJ1-4 | TRBV6-1 | TGTGCCAGCAGTAACAGGGTAGAAAAACTGTTTTTT | CASSNRVEKLFF
TRBD2 | few | TRBJ2-5 | TRBV7-9 | TGTGCCAGCAGTCTTGGACTAGCCGCAGAGACCCAGTACTTC | CASSLGLAAETQYF
TRBD1 | NA | TRBJ2-7 | TRBV19 | TGTGCCAGTAGTTCTCTACTCATCTCGGGACAGGGTACCTACGAGCAGTACTTC | CASSSLLISGQGTYEQYF
TRBD1 | few | TRBJ2-7 | TRBV6-5 | TGTGCCAGCAGACCCCCAGGACAGGGGTCATACGAGCAGTACTTC | CASRPPGQGSYEQYF
TRBD2 | NA | TRBJ2-5 | TRBV10-1 | TGCGCCAGCAGTGATCCGACTAGCGGAAAACTAGAGACCCAGTACTTC | CASSDPTSGKLETQYF
TRBD1 | NA | TRBJ1-1 | TRBV5-1 | TGCGCCAGCAGCTTGGGGTACGGACAGGGGGCGACTGAAGCTTTCTTT | CASSLGYGQGATEAFF
NA | few | TRBJ2-2 | TRBV7-9 | TGTGCCAGCAGCTTGCAGGGAGCCACCGGGGAGCTGTTTTTT | CASSLQGATGELFF
TRBD2 | once | TRBJ2-5 | TRBV28 | TGTGCCAGCAGTTTTTCGGGGAGGGTGACCCAGTACTTC | CASSFSGRVTQYF
TRBD1 | NA | TRBJ2-3 | TRBV5-1 | TGCGCCAGCAGCTCAAGGACAGGGGCAGATACGCAGTATTTT | CASSSRTGADTQYF
TRBD2 | NA | TRBJ2-2 | TRBV10-1 | TGCGCCAGCAGTGAGGGGACTAGCCGATACACCGGGGAGCTGTTTTTT | CASSEGTSRYTGELFF
TRBD2 | NA | TRBJ2-7 | TRBV7-6 | TGTGCCAGCAGCAGACTTCCCGGGACTAGCGGGAGATCGAATTACGAGCAGTACTTC | CASSRLPGTSGRSNYEQYF
NA | NA | TRBJ1-1 | TRBV18 | TGTGCCAGCTCACCGGTAGTGAACACTGAAGCTTTCTTT | CASSPVVNTEAFF
TRBD1 | NA | TRBJ1-5 | TRBV5-8 | TGTGCCAGCAGCACGGGACAGGGGTATCAGCCCCAGCATTTT | CASSTGQGYQPQHF
NA | NA | TRBJ1-5 | TRBV19 | TGTGCCAGTAGTCCAATAAATAGTTATAGCAATCAGCCCCAGCATTTT | CASSPINSYSNQPQHF
TRBD2 | few | TRBJ2-2 | TRBV10-2 | TGCGCCAGCAGCCCTAGCGGGAGGTCCGGGGAGCTGTTTTTT | CASSPSGRSGELFF
NA | NA | TRBJ2-2 | TRBV11-2 | TGTGCCAGCAGCTGGGGCGGAGGGGATGCCACCGGGGAGCTGTTTTTT | CASSWGGGDATGELFF
NA | NA | TRBJ2-2 | TRBV7-9 | TGTGCCAGGGGATCGGAGGGCGGGGAGCTGTTTTTT | CARGSEGGELFF
TRBD2 | NA | TRBJ2-7 | TRBV7-2 | TGTGCCAGCAGCTTATCGTCTAGCGGTTACTACGAGCAGTACTTC | CASSLSSSGYYEQYF
TRBD2 | NA | TRBJ2-3 | TRBV25-1 | TGTGCCAGCACTGGTGGGGGGAGGGCCACAGATACGCAGTATTTT | CASTGGGRATDTQYF
NA | NA | TRBJ2-2 | TRBV7-6 | TGTGCCAGCAGCCCCCAAGGGCCCGGGGAGCTGTTTTTT | CASSPQGPGELFF
NA | NA | TRBJ1-5 | TRBV7-6 | TGTGCCAGCAGCTTAGGTCGTCTAGTCGATAGCAATCAGCCCCAGCATTTT | CASSLGRLVDSNQPQHF
NA | NA | TRBJ2-3 | TRBV20-1 | TGCAGTGCTAGAGCAGATACGCAGTATTTT | CSARADTQYF
NA | NA | TRBJ2-7 | TRBV9 | TGTGCCAGCAGCCCACATAGCGGAAGTACCTACGAGCAGTACTTC | CASSPHSGSTYEQYF
TRBD1 | NA | TRBJ1-1 | TRBV19 | TGTGCCAGTAGACTTACAGGGGTTGGCACTGAAGCTTTCTTT | CASRLTGVGTEAFF
NA | few | TRBJ2-2 | TRBV6-4 | TGTGCCAGCAGTGAACAAGGGACCGGGGAGCTGTTTTTT | CASSEQGTGELFF
NA | few | TRBJ1-4 | TRBV4-1 | TGCGCCACCCGAGCGAGGGGTGAAAAACTGTTTTTT | CATRARGEKLFF
TRBD2 | NA | TRBJ2-3 | TRBV18 | TGTGCCAGCTCATCATTACTAGCGGCTTCTAGCACAGATACGCAGTATTTT | CASSSLLAASSTDTQYF
NA | many | TRBJ2-1 | TRBV2 | TGTGCCAGCAGTGAAGCGGGGTTAGGGAAGCAGTTCTTC | CASSEAGLGKQFF
TRBD2 | few | TRBJ2-1 | TRBV7-2 | TGTGCCAGCAGCCTGGGACTAGCCCGGCACAATGAGCAGTTCTTC | CASSLGLARHNEQFF
NA | few | TRBJ2-2 | TRBV6-1 | TGTGCCAGCAAAGTTATGAGGAGGGGACGCGGGGAGCTGTTTTTT | CASKVMRRGRGELFF
NA | NA | TRBJ1-2 | TRBV28 | TGTGCCAGCAGTTCGAGCGGGACCAACTATGGCTACACCTTC | CASSSSGTNYGYTF
TRBD1 | NA | TRBJ2-6 | TRBV19 | TGTGCCAGCGTAAATACCGGGACAGGGGGCATAGGGGCCAACGTCCTGACTTTC | CASVNTGTGGIGANVLTF
TRBD2 | NA | TRBJ2-5 | TRBV6-6 | TGTGCCAGCGAGGGACTAGCGGGGCCAAGCGAGACCCAGTACTTC | CASEGLAGPSETQYF
TRBD2 | once | TRBJ2-3 | TRBV4-1 | TGCGCCAGCAGCCAAGATGAGCGGGGGTGGACAGATACGCAGTATTTT | CASSQDERGWTDTQYF
TRBD1 | NA | TRBJ2-7 | TRBV2 | TGTGCCAGCAGTGTAGGGACAGGCGGTTCCTACGAGCAGTACTTC | CASSVGTGGSYEQYF
TRBD2 | NA | TRBJ2-5 | TRBV5-4 | TGTGCCAGCAGCTCGAGGACTAGCGGGAGGGTTCGCGAGACCCAGTACTTC | CASSSRTSGRVRETQYF
NA | NA | TRBJ2-7 | TRBV7-8 | TGTGCCAGCAGCTTAGGGACTCCATACGAGCAGTACTTC | CASSLGTPYEQYF
NA | NA | TRBJ2-1 | TRBV4-1 | TGCGCCAGCAGCCAAGATATCAACGGTGACAATGAGCAGTTCTTC | CASSQDINGDNEQFF
TRBD2 | NA | TRBJ2-5 | TRBV4-3 | TGCGCCAGCAGCCAAGGAAAGACTAGCGGGGCCACTCGCTTAGAGACCCAGTACTTC | CASSQGKTSGATRLETQYF
TRBD1 | many | TRBJ1-2 | TRBV5-1 | TGCGCCAGCAGCTTGGAAGGACAGGCCCTAGGGTATGGCTACACCTTC | CASSLEGQALGYGYTF
NA | NA | TRBJ2-1 | TRBV10-3 | TGTGCCGCCCAAATGCCGGGTGAATCGGGTGAGCAGTTCTTC | CAAQMPGESGEQFF
TRBD2 | NA | TRBJ2-5 | TRBV7-9 | TGTGCCAGCAGCCCCCTTCCCAGCGGGAGGGAGACCCAGTACTTC | CASSPLPSGRETQYF
TRBD1 | few | TRBJ1-1 | TRBV6-4 | TGTGCCAGCAGTCCGGACAGGGTGGTGACTGAAGCTTTCTTT | CASSPDRVVTEAFF
TRBD2 | NA | TRBJ2-7 | TRBV6-5 | TGTGCCAGCAGCAGAGGACTAGCGATCTACGAGCAGTACTTC | CASSRGLAIYEQYF